This TCR beta chain was obtained from a study of blood T cell repertoires in COVID-19. Assay: immunoSEQ multiplex PCR; the TCRdb copy retains only in-frame clones and omits some. The data hold 100,000 to 150,000 clones, with approximately 74% observed a single time. CDR1 WSHSY and CDR2 SAAADI come from the germline V gene. The J segment lost 0 bases and the V segment lost 6 bases, leaving 8 bases of the junction unmatched. CDR3 length equals 15 residues. The sample was peripheral blood. The chain carries TRBV10-2 and TRBJ2-7; TRBD1 agrees at 7 bases. The sequence derives from a man between 60 and 75 years old with acute or convalescent COVID-19. This CDR3 is CASRRDRASSYEQYF. The DNA of the CDR3 is TGCGCCAGCAGACGAGACAGGGCCAGCTCCTACGAGCAGTACTTC.